The present entry profiles one T cell receptor beta chain with its context. Its specificity is not known. The entry originates in a study of shared clonotypes between healthy human individuals. All participating donors were Caucasian adults from Nashville, Tennessee. Approximately 95 million PBMCs went into genomic DNA for unsorted samples. The quantity of DNA used in unsorted PBMC replicate PCRs was approximately 300 ng, corresponding to tens of thousands of T cell genomes. The data were produced by immunoSEQ multiplex PCR, yet TCRdb's version contains in-frame clones alone and is incomplete. The table lists about 480,000 clones, around 79% of them singletons, with over 10% in the top ten. J lost 7 bases, V lost 4 bases, and 11 bases had no gene match. CDR3 size: 15 residues. Germline assignment: CDR1 SGHNT and CDR2 YYREEE (reference sequence). Study-level points and caveats: Expectations were that clonotype sharing among donors would be affected by sequencing depth.

The sequence came from a woman aged 40 to 50 in good health. Some clones in this sample may be carry-over from other donors' samples. The sample consisted of PBMCs. V is TRBV5-4 and J is TRBJ2-5; 9 nucleotides align to TRBD1. In DNA, the CDR3 is TGTGCCAGCAGCAGAAATGCGGACAGGGGCAGGACCCAGTACTTC. Translated: CASSRNADRGRTQYF.